What follows describes a single T cell receptor (beta chain). This sample is part of a study of cytomegalovirus exposure and HLA in healthy donors. Germline lookup yields CDR1 LGHNA and CDR2 YSLEER. The CDR3 runs 15 residues. V was trimmed by 2 bases and J by 1 base, leaving 11 bases between them. Researchers ran the PCR with 60 Vbeta and 13 Jbeta primers. Sequenced by immunoSEQ multiplex PCR; TCRdb stores in-frame clones only, minus some. The sample carries over 100,000 clones, roughly 80% recorded once. The receptor was isolated from a woman in her forties or fifties in good health and CMV-seropositive. This rearrangement joins TRBV4-3 to TRBJ2-5, with D possibly being TRBD1 (5 bases). Sequenced sample: PBMCs. The chain's CDR3 is CASSQKGHGQETQYF. As DNA, the CDR3 is TGCGCCAGCAGCCAAAAAGGACACGGCCAAGAGACCCAGTACTTC.